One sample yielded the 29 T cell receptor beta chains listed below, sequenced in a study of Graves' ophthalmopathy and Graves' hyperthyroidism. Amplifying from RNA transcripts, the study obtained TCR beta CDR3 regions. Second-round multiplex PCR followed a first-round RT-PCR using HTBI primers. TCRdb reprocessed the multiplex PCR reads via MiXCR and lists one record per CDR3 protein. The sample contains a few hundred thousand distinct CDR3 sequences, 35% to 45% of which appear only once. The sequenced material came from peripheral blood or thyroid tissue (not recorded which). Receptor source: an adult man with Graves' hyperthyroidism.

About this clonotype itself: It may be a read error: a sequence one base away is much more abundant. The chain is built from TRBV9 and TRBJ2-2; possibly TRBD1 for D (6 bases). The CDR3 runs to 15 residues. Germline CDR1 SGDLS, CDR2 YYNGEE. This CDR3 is CASSPRGGNIGELFF. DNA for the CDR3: TGTGCCAGCAGTCCCAGGGGTGGGAACATCGGGGAGCTGTTTTTT.

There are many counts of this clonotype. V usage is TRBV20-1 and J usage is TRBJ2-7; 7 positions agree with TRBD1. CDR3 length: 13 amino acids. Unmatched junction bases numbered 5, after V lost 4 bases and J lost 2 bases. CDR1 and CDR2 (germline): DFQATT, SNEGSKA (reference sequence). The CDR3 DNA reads TGCAGTGCTACCTGGGACAGAACCTACGAGCAGTACTTC. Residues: CSATWDRTYEQYF.

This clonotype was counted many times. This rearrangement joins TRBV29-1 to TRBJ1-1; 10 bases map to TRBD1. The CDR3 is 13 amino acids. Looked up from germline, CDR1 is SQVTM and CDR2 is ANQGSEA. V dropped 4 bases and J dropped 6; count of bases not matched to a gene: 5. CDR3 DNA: TGCAGCGTTGGGTGGGACAGGGGATCTGAAGCTTTCTTT. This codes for CSVGWDRGSEAFF. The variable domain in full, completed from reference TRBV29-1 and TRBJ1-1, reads SAVISQKPSRDICQRGTSLTIQCQVDSQVTMMFWYRQQPGQSLTLIATANQGSEATYESGFVIDKFPISRPNLTFSTLTVSNMSPEDSSIYLCSVGWDRGSEAFFGQGTRLTVV.

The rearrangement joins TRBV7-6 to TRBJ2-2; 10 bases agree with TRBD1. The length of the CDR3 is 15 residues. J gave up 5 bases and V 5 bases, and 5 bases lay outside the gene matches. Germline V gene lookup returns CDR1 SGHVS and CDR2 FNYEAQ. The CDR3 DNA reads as TGTGCCAGCAGCCCGGACAGGGGGGGAACCGGGGAGCTGTTTTTT. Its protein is CASSPDRGGTGELFF.

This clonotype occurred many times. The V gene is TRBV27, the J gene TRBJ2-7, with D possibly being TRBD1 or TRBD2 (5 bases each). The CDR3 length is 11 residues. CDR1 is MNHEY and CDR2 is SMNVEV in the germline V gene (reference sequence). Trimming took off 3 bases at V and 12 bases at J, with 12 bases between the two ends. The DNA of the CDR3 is TGTGCCAGCAGTTTTTTGGGGACCTGGTACTTC. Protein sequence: CASSFLGTWYF.

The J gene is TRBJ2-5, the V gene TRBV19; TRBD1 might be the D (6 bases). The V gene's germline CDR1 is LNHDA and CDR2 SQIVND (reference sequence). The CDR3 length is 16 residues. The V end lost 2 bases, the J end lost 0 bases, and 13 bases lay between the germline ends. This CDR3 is CASSIRVRGYQETQYF. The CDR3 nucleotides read TGTGCCAGTAGTATAAGAGTCAGGGGATACCAAGAGACCCAGTACTTC.

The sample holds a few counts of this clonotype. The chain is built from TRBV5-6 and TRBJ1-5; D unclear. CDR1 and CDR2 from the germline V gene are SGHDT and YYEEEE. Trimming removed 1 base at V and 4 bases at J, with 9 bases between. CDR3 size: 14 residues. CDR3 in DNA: TGTGCCAGCAGCTTGTTCGGGGAGAATCAGCCCCAGCATTTT. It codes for CASSLFGENQPQHF.

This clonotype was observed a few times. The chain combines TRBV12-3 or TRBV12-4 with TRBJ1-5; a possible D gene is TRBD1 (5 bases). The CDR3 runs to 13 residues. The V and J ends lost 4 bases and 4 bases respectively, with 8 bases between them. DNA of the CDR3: TGTGCCAGCAGTTGGGACGGGAATCAGCCCCAGCATTTT. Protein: CASSWDGNQPQHF.

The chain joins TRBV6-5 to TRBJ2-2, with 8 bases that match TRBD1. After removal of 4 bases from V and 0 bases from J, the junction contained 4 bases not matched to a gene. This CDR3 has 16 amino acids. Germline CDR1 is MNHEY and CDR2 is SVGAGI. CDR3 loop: CASSLPGQANTGELFF. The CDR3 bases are TGTGCCAGCAGTTTACCGGGACAGGCGAACACCGGGGAGCTGTTTTTT.

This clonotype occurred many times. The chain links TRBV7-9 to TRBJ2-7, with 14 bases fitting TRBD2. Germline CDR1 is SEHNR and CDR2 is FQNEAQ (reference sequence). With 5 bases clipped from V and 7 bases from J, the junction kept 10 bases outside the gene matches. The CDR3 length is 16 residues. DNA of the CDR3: TGTGCCAGCAGCGAGGAGGGACTAGCGGGAGTGAGAGAGCAGTACTTC. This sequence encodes CASSEEGLAGVREQYF. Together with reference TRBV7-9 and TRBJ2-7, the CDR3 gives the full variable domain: DTGVSQNPRHKITKRGQNVTFRCDPISEHNRLYWYRQTLGQGPEFLTYFQNEAQLEKSRLLSDRFSAERPKGSFSTLEIQRTEQGDSAMYLCASSEEGLAGVREQYFGPGTRLTVT.

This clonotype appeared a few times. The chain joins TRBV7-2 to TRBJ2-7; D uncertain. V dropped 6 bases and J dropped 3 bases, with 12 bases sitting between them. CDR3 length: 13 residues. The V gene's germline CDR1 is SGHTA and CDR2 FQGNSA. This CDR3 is CASSRTYYYEQYF. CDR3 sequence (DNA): TGTGCCAGCAGTCGAACCTACTACTACGAGCAGTACTTC. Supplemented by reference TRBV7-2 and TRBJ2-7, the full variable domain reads GAGVSQSPSNKVTEKGKDVELRCDPISGHTALYWYRQSLGQGLEFLIYFQGNSAPDKSGLPSDRFSAERTGGSVSTLTIQRTQQEDSAVYLCASSRTYYYEQYFGPGTRLTVT.

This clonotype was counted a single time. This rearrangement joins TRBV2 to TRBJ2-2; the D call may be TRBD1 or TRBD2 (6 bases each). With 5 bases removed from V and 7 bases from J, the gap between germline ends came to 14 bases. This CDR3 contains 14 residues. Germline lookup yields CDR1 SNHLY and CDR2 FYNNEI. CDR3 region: CASSFDGGGGELFF. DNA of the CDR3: TGTGCCAGCAGTTTTGATGGAGGGGGCGGGGAGCTGTTTTTT.

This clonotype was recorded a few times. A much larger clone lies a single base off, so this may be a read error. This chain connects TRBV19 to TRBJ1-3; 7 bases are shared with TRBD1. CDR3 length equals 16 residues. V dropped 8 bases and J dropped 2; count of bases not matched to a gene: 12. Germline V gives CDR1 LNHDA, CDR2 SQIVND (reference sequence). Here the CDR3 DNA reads TGTGCCAGTGGTAGCAGACAGGGTGTCGCTGGAAACACCATATATTTT. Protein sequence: CASGSRQGVAGNTIYF.

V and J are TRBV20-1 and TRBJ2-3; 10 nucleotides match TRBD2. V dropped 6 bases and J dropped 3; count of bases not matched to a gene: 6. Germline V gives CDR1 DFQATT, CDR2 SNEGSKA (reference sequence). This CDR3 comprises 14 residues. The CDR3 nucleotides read TGCAGTGCCCAAAGCGGGGGGGCTACAGATACGCAGTATTTT. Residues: CSAQSGGATDTQYF.

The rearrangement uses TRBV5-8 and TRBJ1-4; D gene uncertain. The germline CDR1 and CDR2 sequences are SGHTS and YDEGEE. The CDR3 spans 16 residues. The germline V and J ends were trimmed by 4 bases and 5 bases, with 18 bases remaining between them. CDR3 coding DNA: TGTGCCAGCAGCGTAGGCGGGGTGGCCGAGAATGAAAAACTGTTTTTT. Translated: CASSVGGVAENEKLFF.

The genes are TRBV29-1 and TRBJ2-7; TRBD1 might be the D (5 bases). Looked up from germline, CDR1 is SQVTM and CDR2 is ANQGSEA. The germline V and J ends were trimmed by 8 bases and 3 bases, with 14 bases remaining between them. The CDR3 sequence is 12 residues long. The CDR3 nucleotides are TGCAGCAGCCAGGGCCAGCACTACGAGCAGTACTTC. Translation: CSSQGQHYEQYF.

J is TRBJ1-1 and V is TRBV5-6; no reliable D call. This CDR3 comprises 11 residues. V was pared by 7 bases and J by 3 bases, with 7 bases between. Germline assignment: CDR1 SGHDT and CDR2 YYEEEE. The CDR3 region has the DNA TGTGCCAGCTCGGCGCACACTGAAGCTTTCTTT. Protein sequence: CASSAHTEAFF.

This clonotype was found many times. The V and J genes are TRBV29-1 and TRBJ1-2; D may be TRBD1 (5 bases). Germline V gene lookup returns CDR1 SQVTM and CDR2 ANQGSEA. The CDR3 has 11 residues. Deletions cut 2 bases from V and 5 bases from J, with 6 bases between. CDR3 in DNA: TGCAGCGTTGAACGGGGGTATGGCTACACCTTC. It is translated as CSVERGYGYTF.

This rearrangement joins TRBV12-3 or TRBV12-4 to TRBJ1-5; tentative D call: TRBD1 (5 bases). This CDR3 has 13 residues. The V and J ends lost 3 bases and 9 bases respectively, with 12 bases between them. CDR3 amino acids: CASSLSWDRPQHF. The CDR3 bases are TGTGCCAGCAGTTTGAGCTGGGACCGGCCCCAGCATTTT.

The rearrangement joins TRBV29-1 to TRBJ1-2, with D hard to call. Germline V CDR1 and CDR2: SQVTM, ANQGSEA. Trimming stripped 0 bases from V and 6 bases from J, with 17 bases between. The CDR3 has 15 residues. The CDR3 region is CSVEEPGRGSNGYTF. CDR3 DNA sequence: TGCAGCGTTGAAGAACCAGGCAGAGGATCGAATGGCTACACCTTC.

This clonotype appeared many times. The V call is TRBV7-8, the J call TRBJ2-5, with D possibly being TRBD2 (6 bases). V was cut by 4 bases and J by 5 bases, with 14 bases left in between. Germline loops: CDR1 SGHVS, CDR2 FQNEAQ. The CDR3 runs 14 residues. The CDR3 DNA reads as TGTGCCAGCAGCTCGACGTCCCGGGGGGAGACCCAGTACTTC. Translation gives CASSSTSRGETQYF.

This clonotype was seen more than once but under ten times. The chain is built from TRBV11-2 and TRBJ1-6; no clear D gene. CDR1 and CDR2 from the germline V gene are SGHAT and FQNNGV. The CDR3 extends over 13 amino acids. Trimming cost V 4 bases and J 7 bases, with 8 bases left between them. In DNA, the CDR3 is TGTGCCAGCAGCTCCTCAGAAAATTCACCCCTCCACTTT. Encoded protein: CASSSSENSPLHF. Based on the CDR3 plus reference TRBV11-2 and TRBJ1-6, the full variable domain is EAGVAQSPRYKIIEKRQSVAFWCNPISGHATLYWYQQILGQGPKLLIQFQNNGVVDDSQLPKDRFSAERLKGVDSTLKIQPAKLEDSAVYLCASSSSENSPLHFGNGTRLTVT.

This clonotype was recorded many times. Written as DNA, the CDR3 is TGTGCCAGCAGTTACTCCGCCAGGAACTATGGCTACACCTTC. This codes for CASSYSARNYGYTF. V usage is TRBV6-6 and J usage is TRBJ1-2; D is unclear. Germline CDR1 and CDR2: MNHNY and SVGAGI (reference sequence). This CDR3 spans 14 amino acids. Trimming shortened V by 0 bases and J by 2 bases, and 7 bases separated the two germline ends.

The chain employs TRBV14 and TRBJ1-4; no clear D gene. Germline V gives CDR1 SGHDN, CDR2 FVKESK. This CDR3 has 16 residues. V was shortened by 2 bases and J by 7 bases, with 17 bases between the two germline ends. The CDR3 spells CASSQTRGSGFEKLFF. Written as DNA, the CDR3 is TGTGCCAGCAGCCAAACTCGAGGTAGCGGGTTTGAAAAACTGTTTTTT.

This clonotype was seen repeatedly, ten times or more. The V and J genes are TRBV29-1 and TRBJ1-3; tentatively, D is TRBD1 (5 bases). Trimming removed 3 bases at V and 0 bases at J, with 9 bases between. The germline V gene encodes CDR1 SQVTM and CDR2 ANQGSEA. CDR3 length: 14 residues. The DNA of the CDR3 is TGCAGCGTTGACTCACAGGACTCTGGAAACACCATATATTTT. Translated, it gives CSVDSQDSGNTIYF.

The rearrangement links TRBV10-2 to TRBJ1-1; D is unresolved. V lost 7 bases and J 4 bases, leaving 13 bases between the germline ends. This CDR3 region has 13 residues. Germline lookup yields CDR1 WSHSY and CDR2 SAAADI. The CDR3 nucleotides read TGCGCCAGCAATAGTACCGGGAGCACTGAAGCTTTCTTT. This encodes CASNSTGSTEAFF.

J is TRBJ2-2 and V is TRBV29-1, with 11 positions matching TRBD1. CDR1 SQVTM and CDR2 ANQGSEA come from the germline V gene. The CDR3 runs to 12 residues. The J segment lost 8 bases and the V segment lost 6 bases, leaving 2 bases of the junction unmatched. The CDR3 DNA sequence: TGCAGCGTGGGGACAGGGGGTGGGGAGCTGTTTTTT. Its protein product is CSVGTGGGELFF.

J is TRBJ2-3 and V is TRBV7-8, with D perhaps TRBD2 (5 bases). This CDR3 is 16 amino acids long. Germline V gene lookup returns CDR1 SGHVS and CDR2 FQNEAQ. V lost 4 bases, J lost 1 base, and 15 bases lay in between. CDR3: CASSSNEGSRTDTQYF. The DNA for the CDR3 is TGTGCCAGCAGCTCGAATGAGGGATCTCGCACAGATACGCAGTATTTT.

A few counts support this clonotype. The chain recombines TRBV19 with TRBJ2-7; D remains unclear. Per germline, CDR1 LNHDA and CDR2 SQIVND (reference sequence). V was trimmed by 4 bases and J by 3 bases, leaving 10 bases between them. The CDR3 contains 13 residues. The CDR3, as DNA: TGTGCCAGTAGTACCTCTAGGAGCTACGAGCAGTACTTC. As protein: CASSTSRSYEQYF.